Following are 2 T cell receptor beta chains from one sample sequenced in a study of regulatory T cells in long-lasting Graves disease. Time point meaning: persistent/refractory GD, antithyroid drugs over 5 years with positive TRAb. Researchers made the TCR library from RNA that was extracted from PBMCs. The authors built TCR beta libraries using iRepertoire HTBI primers and Arm-PCR of CDR3 regions. In TCRdb, the multiplex PCR reads were re-called with MiXCR into one record per CDR3 protein. The sample holds under 450,000 distinct CDR3 sequences, less than 25% seen once. The input for sequencing was peripheral blood mononuclear cells (PBMCs), taken when the disease was refractory, from a patient treated with antithyroid drugs. The receptors originated from a female donor with Graves disease.

The chain combines TRBV28 with TRBJ2-1; 12 bases match TRBD2. Germline V gives CDR1 MDHEN, CDR2 SYDVKM. V lost 7 bases, J lost 4 bases, and 8 bases stayed unmatched. This CDR3 has 16 residues. DNA of the CDR3: TGTGCCAGCAAGAGGACTAGCGGGACGACTTACAATGAGCAGTTCTTC. It is translated as CASKRTSGTTYNEQFF.

This clonotype occurred many times. The rearrangement uses TRBV6-2 or TRBV6-3 and TRBJ1-2; no definite D call. CDR1 is MNHEY and CDR2 is SVGEGT in the germline V gene. V lost 4 bases and J lost 8, with 8 bases in between. The CDR3 runs to 11 residues. The CDR3 nucleotides are TGTGCCAGCAGTTTTGGTAGAGGCTACACCTTC. This codes for CASSFGRGYTF.